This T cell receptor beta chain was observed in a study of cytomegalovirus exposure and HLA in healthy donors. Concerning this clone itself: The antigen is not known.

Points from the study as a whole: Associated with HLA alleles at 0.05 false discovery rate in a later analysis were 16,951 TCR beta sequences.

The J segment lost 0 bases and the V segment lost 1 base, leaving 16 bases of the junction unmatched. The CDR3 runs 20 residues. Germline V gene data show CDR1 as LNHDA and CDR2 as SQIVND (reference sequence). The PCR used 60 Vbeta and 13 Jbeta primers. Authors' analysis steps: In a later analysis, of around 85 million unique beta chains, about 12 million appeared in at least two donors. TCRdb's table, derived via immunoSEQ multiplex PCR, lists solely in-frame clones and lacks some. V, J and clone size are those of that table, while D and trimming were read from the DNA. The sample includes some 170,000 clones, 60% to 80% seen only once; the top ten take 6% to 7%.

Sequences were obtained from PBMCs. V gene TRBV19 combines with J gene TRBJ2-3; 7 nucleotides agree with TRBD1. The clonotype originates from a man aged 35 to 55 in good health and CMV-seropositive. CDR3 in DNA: TGTGCCAGTAGTATAGTGAGCCGGACAGGATACTTGACTAGCACAGATACGCAGTATTTT. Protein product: CASSIVSRTGYLTSTDTQYF.